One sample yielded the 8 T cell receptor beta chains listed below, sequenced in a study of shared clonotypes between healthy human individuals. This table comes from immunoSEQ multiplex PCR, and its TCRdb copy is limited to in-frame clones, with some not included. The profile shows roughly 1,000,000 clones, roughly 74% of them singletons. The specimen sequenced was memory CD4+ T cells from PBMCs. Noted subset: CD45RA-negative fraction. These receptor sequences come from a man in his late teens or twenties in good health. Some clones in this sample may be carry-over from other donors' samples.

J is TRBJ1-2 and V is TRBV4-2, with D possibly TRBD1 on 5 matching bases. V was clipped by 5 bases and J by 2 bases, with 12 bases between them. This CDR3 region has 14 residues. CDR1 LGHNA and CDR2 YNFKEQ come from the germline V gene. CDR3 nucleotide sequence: TGTGCCAGCAGCTTTCCCAGGGAAAACTATGGCTACACCTTC. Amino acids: CASSFPRENYGYTF.

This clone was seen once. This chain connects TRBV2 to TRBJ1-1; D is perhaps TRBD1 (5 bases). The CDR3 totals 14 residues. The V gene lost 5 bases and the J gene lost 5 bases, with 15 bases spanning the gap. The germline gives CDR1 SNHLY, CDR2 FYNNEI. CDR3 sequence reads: CASSTHGGGTEAFF. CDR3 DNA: TGTGCCAGCAGTACCCATGGGGGAGGGACTGAAGCTTTCTTT.

CDR3 in DNA: TGTGCCAGCACCCCCGGGGGGGGGAGTATCTCTGGGGCCAACGTCCTGACTTTC. This sequence encodes CASTPGGGSISGANVLTF. V gene TRBV5-4 combines with J gene TRBJ2-6; 8 positions match TRBD2. V was clipped by 6 bases and J by 0 bases; unmatched bases: 11. The CDR3 loop spans 18 amino acids. Germline V lookup: CDR1 SGHNT, CDR2 YYREEE (reference sequence).

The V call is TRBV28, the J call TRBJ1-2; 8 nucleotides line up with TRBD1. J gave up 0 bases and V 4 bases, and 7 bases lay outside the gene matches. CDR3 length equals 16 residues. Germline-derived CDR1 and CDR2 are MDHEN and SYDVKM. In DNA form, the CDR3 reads TGTGCCAGCAGTTCATCGGGGACAGGAACTAACTATGGCTACACCTTC. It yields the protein CASSSSGTGTNYGYTF.

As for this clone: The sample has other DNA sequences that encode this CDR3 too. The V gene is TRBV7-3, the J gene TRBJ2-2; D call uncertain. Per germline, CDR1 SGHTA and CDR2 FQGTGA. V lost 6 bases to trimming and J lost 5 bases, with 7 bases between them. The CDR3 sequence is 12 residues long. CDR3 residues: CASSSRTGELFF. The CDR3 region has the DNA TGTGCCAGCAGTTCGAGGACCGGGGAGCTGTTTTTT. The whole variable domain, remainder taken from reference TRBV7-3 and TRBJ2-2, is GAGVSQTPSNKVTEKGKYVELRCDPISGHTALYWYRQSLGQGPEFLIYFQGTGAADDSGLPNDRFFAVRPEGSVSTLKIQRTERGDSAVYLCASSSRTGELFFGEGSRLTVL.

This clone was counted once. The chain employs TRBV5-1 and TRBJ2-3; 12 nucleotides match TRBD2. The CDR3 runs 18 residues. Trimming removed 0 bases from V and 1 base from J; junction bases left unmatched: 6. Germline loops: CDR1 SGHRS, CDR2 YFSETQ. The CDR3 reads CASSLVIASGRGTDTQYF. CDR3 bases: TGCGCCAGCAGCTTGGTCATCGCTAGCGGGAGGGGCACAGATACGCAGTATTTT. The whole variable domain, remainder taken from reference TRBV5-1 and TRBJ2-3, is KAGVTQTPRYLIKTRGQQVTLSCSPISGHRSVSWYQQTPGQGLQFLFEYFSETQRNKGNFPGRFSGRQFSNSRSEMNVSTLELGDSALYLCASSLVIASGRGTDTQYFGPGTRLTVL.

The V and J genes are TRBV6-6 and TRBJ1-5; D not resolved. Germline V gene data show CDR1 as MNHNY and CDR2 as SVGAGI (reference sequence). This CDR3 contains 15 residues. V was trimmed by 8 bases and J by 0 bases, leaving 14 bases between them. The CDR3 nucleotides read TGTGCCAGCCAGAGGGCTGTCGGTAGCAATCAGCCCCAGCATTTT. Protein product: CASQRAVGSNQPQHF.

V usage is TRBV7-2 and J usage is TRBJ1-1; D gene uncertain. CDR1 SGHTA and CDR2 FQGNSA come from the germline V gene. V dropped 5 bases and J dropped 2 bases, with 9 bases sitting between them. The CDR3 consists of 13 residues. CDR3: CASSKGPNTEAFF. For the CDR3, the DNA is TGTGCCAGCAGCAAAGGGCCAAACACTGAAGCTTTCTTT.